This is a list of T cell receptor beta chains from one sample in a study of control samples from healthy donors and cancer patients. Data came from immunoSEQ multiplex PCR; TCRdb stores just in-frame clones and leaves some out. This table holds some 80,000 clones, approximately 90% found once. Source material: PBMCs. Every receptor here comes from a woman in her sixties or seventies with head and neck cancer. CDR3s include the opening cysteine and the closing phenylalanine or tryptophan. Each record gives: D gene, clone size, J gene, V gene, CDR3 DNA, CDR3 protein. The D gene is left open where the match is weak. Rows give clone size only sometimes, using once, few, many, or a class for an expanded clone.

. . TRBJ2-4 TRBV10-1 TGCGCCAGCAGTGAGCGCAGGCTGGTGGCCAAAAACATTCAGTACTTC CASSERRLVAKNIQYF
. . TRBJ2-4 TRBV2 TGTGCCAGCAGTGAAGCTGTGTCAGGCGATATAGCCAAAAACATTCAGTACTTC CASSEAVSGDIAKNIQYF
TRBD2 . TRBJ2-1 TRBV6-4 TGTGCCAGCAGAGGGACTAGCGGAACCTACAATGAGCAGTTCTTC CASRGTSGTYNEQFF
TRBD2 . TRBJ2-7 TRBV19 TGTGCCAGTGCCTGGACTAGCGGGAGGGGCCGGGTCGGCGAGCAGTACTTC CASAWTSGRGRVGEQYF
. . TRBJ1-3 TRBV9 TGTGCCAGCAGCGTAGACGTCTCTGGCTCTGGAAACACCATATATTTT CASSVDVSGSGNTIYF
. . TRBJ2-7 TRBV5-5 TGTGCCAGCAGCCTTGTCGACGAAATCACCTACGAGCAGTACTTC CASSLVDEITYEQYF
TRBD2 . TRBJ2-1 TRBV28 TGTGCCAGCAACCGGAGACTAGCGGGCCCCCGCGATGAGCAGTTCTTC CASNRRLAGPRDEQFF
TRBD2 . TRBJ2-1 TRBV10-3 TGTGCCATCAGTGAGTCACAGCGGGAGATCTACAATGAGCAGTTCTTC CAISESQREIYNEQFF
. . TRBJ1-2 TRBV9 TGTGCCAGCAGCGCAGCAGGGTCTTCGTACTATGGCTACACCTTC CASSAAGSSYYGYTF
TRBD1 . TRBJ2-7 TRBV27 TGTGCCAGCAGAGGTTTTGGACAGGGATACGAGCAGTACTTC CASRGFGQGYEQYF
TRBD2 . TRBJ2-5 TRBV29-1 TGCAGCGTAGCGAGGGAGGGAGAGACCCAGTACTTC CSVAREGETQYF
TRBD2 . TRBJ2-3 TRBV3-1/TRBV3-2 TGTGCCAGCAGCCAAGGGATTCGGGCGGGAGTCACAGATACGCAGTATTTT CASSQGIRAGVTDTQYF
TRBD2 once TRBJ2-3 TRBV7-6 TGTGCCAGCAGCTTAACTAGCGGAGCATCGGATACGCAGTATTTT CASSLTSGASDTQYF
. . TRBJ1-1 TRBV28 TGTGCCAGCGTAGCCACCGACGGAGCTTTCTTT CASVATDGAFF
. . TRBJ1-1 TRBV12-3/TRBV12-4 TGTGCCAGCAGTTTGGGGGGCCCGGCTTTCTTT CASSLGGPAFF
. . TRBJ2-7 TRBV7-8 TGTGCCAGCAGCTTAGCGGTCAGGTGGGGCGAGCAGTACTTC CASSLAVRWGEQYF